Below are 28 T cell receptor beta chains sequenced from a single sample in a study of shared clonotypes between healthy human individuals. Naive CD8 cells, CD45RO-negative and positively selected for CCR7, excluded terminally differentiated effector memory CD45RA+ cells. Clones were sequenced by immunoSEQ multiplex PCR, and TCRdb holds only the in-frame ones, with some missing. The sample has under 1 million clones, 80% to 95% seen once; the top ten hold nearly 25%. Sequencing input: naive CD8+ T cells sorted from blood. The receptors were gathered from a man between 25 and 39 years old in good health.

CDR3: CASSLPVTSGDNEQFF. The CDR3 DNA follows: TGTGCCAGCAGCTTACCGGTGACTAGCGGCGACAATGAGCAGTTCTTC. The chain carries TRBV7-2 and TRBJ2-1, with 9 bases identical to TRBD2. The CDR3 length is 16 residues. The germline gives CDR1 SGHTA, CDR2 FQGNSA. The ends lost 2 bases at V and 5 bases at J; junction bases unmatched: 7.

J is TRBJ1-3 and V is TRBV27; D unclear. Trimming stripped 0 bases from V and 7 bases from J, with 7 bases between. Germline CDR1 and CDR2: MNHEY and SMNVEV (reference sequence). This CDR3 is built from 13 residues. CDR3 loop: CASSLSPGNTIYF. The CDR3 coding sequence is TGTGCCAGCAGTTTATCTCCCGGGAACACCATATATTTT.

The J gene is TRBJ2-1, the V gene TRBV6-5; 12 nucleotides align to TRBD2. Germline V gives CDR1 MNHEY, CDR2 SVGAGI. The V segment lost 4 bases and the J segment 10 bases; nucleotides outside the gene matches: 5. The CDR3 consists of 14 residues. CDR3 protein: CASSFLAGGEEQFF. The CDR3 DNA sequence: TGTGCCAGCAGTTTCCTAGCGGGAGGGGAAGAGCAGTTCTTC.

This CDR3 reads CASSPPLGSYGYTF. The CDR3 region has the DNA TGTGCCAGCTCACCACCTCTGGGATCGTATGGCTACACCTTC. The chain is built from TRBV18 and TRBJ1-2, with D unresolved. Per germline, CDR1 KGHSH and CDR2 LQKENI. V lost 0 bases, J lost 5 bases, and 10 bases lay in between. CDR3 length equals 14 residues.

This chain uses TRBV10-2 with TRBJ1-1; the D is unclear. The V and J ends lost 0 bases and 10 bases respectively, with 18 bases between them. CDR1 and CDR2 (germline): WSHSY, SAAADI. CDR3 length: 15 residues. The CDR3 region has the DNA TGCGCCAGCAGTGAGTCGCGTCTTCAAAGGTCAGGAGCTTTCTTT. Translating it yields CASSESRLQRSGAFF.

For the CDR3, the DNA is TGCAGCGTTGCCGGAAGGGCCGCGGGGTCCTACAATGAGCAGTTCTTC. Its protein product is CSVAGRAAGSYNEQFF. The chain carries TRBV29-1 and TRBJ2-1; D perhaps matches TRBD2 (6 bases). CDR1 and CDR2 (germline): SQVTM, ANQGSEA. The CDR3 is made up of 16 amino acids. The V and J ends lost 4 bases and 1 base respectively, with 17 bases between them.

This clone appeared a single time. The rearrangement links TRBV6-5 to TRBJ2-2, with 10 bases fitting TRBD1. V gave up 0 bases and J gave up 8 bases; unmatched junction bases: 3. The CDR3 consists of 15 residues. CDR1 MNHEY and CDR2 SVGAGI come from the germline V gene. CDR3 sequence: CASSYSTGGKGELFF. CDR3 DNA: TGTGCCAGCAGTTACTCGACAGGGGGCAAAGGGGAGCTGTTTTTT.

The rearrangement joins TRBV6-1 to TRBJ2-7, with D possibly matching TRBD2 (5 bases). The CDR3 length is 19 residues. Per germline, CDR1 MNHNS and CDR2 SASEGT. V shed 2 bases and J shed 5 bases, with 28 bases lying between them. CDR3 protein: CASSEKGVGHLVDLDEQYF. CDR3 in DNA: TGTGCCAGCAGTGAAAAGGGAGTAGGGCACCTCGTGGACTTGGACGAGCAGTACTTC.

The chain carries TRBV29-1 and TRBJ2-1, with 8 bases identical to TRBD2. CDR1 is SQVTM, CDR2 ANQGSEA, per germline. The CDR3 loop spans 16 amino acids. After removal of 3 bases from V and 2 bases from J, the junction contained 9 bases not matched to a gene. This CDR3 is CSVEPETGLAYNEQFF. The CDR3, as DNA: TGCAGCGTTGAGCCGGAGACGGGACTAGCCTACAATGAGCAGTTCTTC.

The rearrangement uses TRBV10-3 and TRBJ1-2; 7 bases fit TRBD1. Trimming took 8 bases from V and 0 from J; bases not matched to a gene: 15. The CDR3 contains 17 residues. Germline V gives CDR1 ENHRY, CDR2 SYGVKD. The CDR3 reads CAIPSVGGTDSNYGYTF. The CDR3 nucleotides read TGTGCCATCCCCTCAGTCGGTGGGACAGATTCTAACTATGGCTACACCTTC.

This clone was recorded only once. The chain has TRBV28 and TRBJ2-1; 9 bases are a match to TRBD2. After removal of 7 bases from V and 8 bases from J, the junction contained 12 bases not matched to a gene. Per germline, CDR1 MDHEN and CDR2 SYDVKM. CDR3 length: 15 residues. The CDR3 loop reads CASNLGLANGYEQFF. CDR3 coding DNA: TGTGCCAGCAACCTGGGACTAGCCAATGGGTATGAGCAGTTCTTC.

The CDR3 loop is CASSLRLGAGQYF. CDR3 sequence (DNA): TGTGCCAGCAGCCTTCGACTGGGAGCCGGGCAGTACTTC. The chain recombines TRBV7-3 with TRBJ2-7; D may be TRBD2 (5 bases). The germline V gene encodes CDR1 SGHTA and CDR2 FQGTGA. The CDR3 consists of 13 residues. Trimming cost V 5 bases and J 9 bases, with 17 bases left between them.

This rearrangement joins TRBV4-2 to TRBJ2-1; 7 bases are a match to TRBD1. This CDR3 comprises 16 residues. The germline gives CDR1 LGHNA, CDR2 YNFKEQ. Unmatched junction bases numbered 11, after V lost 1 base and J lost 8 bases. CDR3 sequence: CASSQARTGFYHEQFF. CDR3 in DNA: TGTGCCAGCAGCCAAGCCAGGACAGGATTTTACCATGAGCAGTTCTTC.

V gene TRBV5-4 combines with J gene TRBJ2-7; a weak D match, TRBD2 (5 bases). Germline V gene sequence: CDR1 SGHNT, CDR2 YYREEE (reference sequence). Deletions cut 4 bases from V and 0 bases from J, with 14 bases between. The CDR3 covers 15 residues. CDR3 bases: TGTGCCAGCAGCCTGGCCCGGGGAAGCTCCTACGAGCAGTACTTC. Translation: CASSLARGSSYEQYF.

This rearrangement joins TRBV9 to TRBJ2-5; D possibly corresponds to TRBD2 (6 bases). V dropped 3 bases and J dropped 1 base, with 19 bases sitting between them. This CDR3 region has 17 residues. Per the germline V gene, CDR1 is SGDLS and CDR2 is YYNGEE. CDR3 loop: CASSASIGAGTQETQYF. The CDR3 DNA reads as TGTGCCAGCAGCGCCTCCATAGGGGCGGGGACCCAAGAGACCCAGTACTTC. Variable domain in full (rest from reference TRBV9 and TRBJ2-5): DSGVTQTPKHLITATGQRVTLRCSPRSGDLSVYWYQQSLDQGLQFLIQYYNGEERAKGNILERFSAQQFPDLHSELNLSSLELGDSALYFCASSASIGAGTQETQYFGPGTRLLVL.

As concerns this clone: Given a far larger clone just one base away, this is likely a sequencing read error. The chain uses TRBV6-5 and TRBJ2-7; TRBD1 aligns across 12 bases. After removal of 5 bases from V and 5 bases from J, the junction contained 4 bases not matched to a gene. CDR3 length equals 14 residues. Germline V gene lookup returns CDR1 MNHEY and CDR2 SVGAGI. The CDR3 loop is CASSPGTGGHEQYF. CDR3 coding DNA: TGTGCCAGCAGTCCCGGGACAGGGGGCCACGAGCAGTACTTC.

The gene calls are TRBV5-1 and TRBJ2-5; 8 nucleotides line up with TRBD1. The trim removed 1 base at V and 1 base at J, leaving 6 bases unmatched. Germline values: CDR1 SGHRS, CDR2 YFSETQ. The CDR3 has 16 amino acids. The chain's CDR3 is CASSLSQGAVQETQYF. The CDR3 DNA reads TGCGCCAGCAGCTTGAGCCAGGGGGCGGTCCAAGAGACCCAGTACTTC.

V is TRBV7-9 and J is TRBJ2-7; possible D gene TRBD1, 6 bases. Germline CDR1 reads SEHNR; CDR2 reads FQNEAQ (reference sequence). The CDR3 length is 14 residues. The V and J ends lost 5 bases and 0 bases respectively, with 11 bases between them. CDR3 nucleotides: TGTGCCAGCAGCCGCCCGGGACACTCCTACGAGCAGTACTTC. Encoded protein: CASSRPGHSYEQYF.

The V gene is TRBV19, the J gene TRBJ1-4; D not resolved. Germline assignment: CDR1 LNHDA and CDR2 SQIVND (reference sequence). The V gene lost 3 bases and the J gene lost 8 bases, with 10 bases spanning the gap. This CDR3 is built from 13 residues. The CDR3 sequence: CASSMSSFEKLFF. CDR3 nucleotide sequence: TGTGCCAGTAGTATGAGTTCGTTCGAAAAACTGTTTTTT.

The chain combines TRBV27 with TRBJ2-7; 9 positions match TRBD1. This CDR3 has 15 residues. CDR1 is MNHEY, CDR2 SMNVEV, per germline (reference sequence). V was pared by 4 bases and J by 2 bases, with 6 bases of the junction left unmatched. DNA of the CDR3: TGTGCCAGCAGTTGGACCGGGACAGGGACCTACGAGCAGTACTTC. It codes for CASSWTGTGTYEQYF.

The chain couples TRBV18 to TRBJ2-7; 9 positions match TRBD1. The CDR3 covers 16 residues. The ends lost 3 bases at V and 1 base at J; junction bases unmatched: 7. Looked up from germline, CDR1 is KGHSH and CDR2 is LQKENI. CDR3 bases: TGTGCCAGCTCACCCCAACAGACAGGGGGATCCTACGAGCAGTACTTC. Its protein is CASSPQQTGGSYEQYF.

This chain uses TRBV14 with TRBJ2-1; TRBD2 aligns across 11 bases. The CDR3 extends over 23 amino acids. V was pared by 3 bases and J by 0 bases, with 22 bases of the junction left unmatched. Looked up from germline, CDR1 is SGHDN and CDR2 is FVKESK. The CDR3 here is CASSQLPGQKTSGKPHSYNEQFF. The CDR3, as DNA: TGTGCCAGCAGCCAGCTGCCGGGACAAAAGACTAGCGGGAAACCCCACTCCTACAATGAGCAGTTCTTC. The complete variable domain, with remaining parts taken from reference TRBV14 and TRBJ2-1, reads EAGVTQFPSHSVIEKGQTVTLRCDPISGHDNLYWYRRVMGKEIKFLLHFVKESKQDESGMPNNRFLAERTGGTYSTLKVQPAELEDSGVYFCASSQLPGQKTSGKPHSYNEQFFGPGTRLTVL.

J is TRBJ2-3 and V is TRBV7-9, with D perhaps matching TRBD1 or TRBD2 (5 bases each). The CDR3 has 18 residues. Germline V CDR1 and CDR2: SEHNR, FQNEAQ (reference sequence). Trimming cost V 5 bases and J 2 bases, with 23 bases left between them. CDR3 sequence (DNA): TGTGCCAGCAGCCGGGGAAGTAGACGTCTGGGGGTCACAGATACGCAGTATTTT. Translating it yields CASSRGSRRLGVTDTQYF.

For this clone: Other DNA sequences in this sample translate to the same CDR3. J is TRBJ2-7 and V is TRBV11-2; D is unclear. The CDR3 spans 11 residues. Per the germline V gene, CDR1 is SGHAT and CDR2 is FQNNGV. V shed 4 bases and J shed 3 bases, with 4 bases lying between them. CDR3 coding DNA: TGTGCCAGCAGCTCATACTACGAGCAGTACTTC. As protein: CASSSYYEQYF.

V usage is TRBV21-1 and J usage is TRBJ1-1; the DNA was not used to check the table's D call, TRBD1. TRBV21-1 is recorded as a pseudogene. The CDR3 spans 18 residues. CDR3 region: CASSKVFMGTGTRTEAFF. CDR3 nucleotides: TGTGCCAGCAGCAAAGTCTTTATGGGGACAGGGACTCGGACTGAAGCTTTCTTT.

J is TRBJ2-1 and V is TRBV2; possibly TRBD2 for D (6 bases). CDR1 is SNHLY and CDR2 is FYNNEI in the germline V gene. This CDR3 contains 17 residues. Trimming took 3 bases from V and 10 from J, leaving 25 bases between them. CDR3 coding DNA: TGTGCCAGCAGTGATTTATCAAGGAGCGCCACGCGGGACGAGCAGTTCTTC. Protein: CASSDLSRSATRDEQFF.

CDR3 bases: TGTGCCAGCAGCTGGGACAGGGCCGCTAACTATGGCTACACCTTC. This encodes CASSWDRAANYGYTF. V gene TRBV5-4 combines with J gene TRBJ1-2, with 9 nucleotides matching TRBD1. The CDR3 length is 15 residues. Trimming took 3 bases from V and 0 from J; bases not matched to a gene: 3. CDR1 SGHNT and CDR2 YYREEE come from the germline V gene (reference sequence). The whole variable domain, filled in from reference TRBV5-4 and TRBJ1-2, reads ETGVTQSPTHLIKTRGQQVTLRCSSQSGHNTVSWYQQALGQGPQFIFQYYREEENGRGNFPPRFSGLQFPNYSSELNVNALELDDSALYLCASSWDRAANYGYTFGSGTRLTVV.

V is TRBV18 and J is TRBJ1-4, with D hard to call. V was trimmed by 6 bases and J by 0 bases, leaving 8 bases between them. Germline CDR1 is KGHSH and CDR2 is LQKENI. The CDR3 is made up of 14 amino acids. CDR3 region: CASSGSPTNEKLFF. DNA of the CDR3: TGTGCCAGCTCGGGCAGCCCAACTAATGAAAAACTGTTTTTT.